This TCR beta chain was obtained from a study of blood T cells in healthy people across ages. Primers used in a second PCR of about 6 to 12 cycles were a sample-barcoded 5' primer and a J-beta primer mix. TCRdb used MiXCR to reprocess the 5' RACE reads, holding one entry per CDR3 protein. The profile covers 1.5 million to 2 million distinct CDR3 sequences, with 49% appearing a single time and over 2% taken by the ten largest. CDR3 length equals 13 residues. CDR1 MNHEY and CDR2 SVGEGT come from the germline V gene. Findings and caveats of the study: Samples with more naive T cells showed higher observed beta diversity.

There are a few counts of this clonotype. What it recognizes is unknown. This sequence was found in a woman aged 40 to 50 in good health. The V call is TRBV6-2 or TRBV6-3, the J call TRBJ2-5; 7 bases align to TRBD1. TRBJ2-7 matches the DNA end more closely, so the J call is doubtful. The sequencing sample was made of blood. The CDR3, as DNA: TGTGCCAGCGCAGAGGGGGCGGCCTACGAGCAGTACTTC. Translation: CASAEGAAYEQYF.